One sample yielded the 29 T cell receptor beta chains listed below, sequenced in a study of T cell changes during pregnancy in multiple sclerosis. Assay used: immunoSEQ multiplex PCR; TCRdb lists only in-frame clones, some missing. The sample carries some 90,000 clones, around 92% recorded once. The source material was peripheral blood, sampled after pregnancy. These receptors originate from a female donor in good health, enrolled as a control in a pregnancy study.

This clone was observed a single time. This chain connects TRBV4-3 to TRBJ1-2; the D is unclear. V lost 0 bases and J 7 bases, leaving 12 bases between the germline ends. Germline lookup yields CDR1 LGHNA and CDR2 YSLEER. The CDR3 runs to 14 residues. This chain's CDR3 is CASSQDRVRGGYTF. DNA for the CDR3: TGCGCCAGCAGCCAAGATCGGGTACGCGGTGGCTACACCTTC.

The chain combines TRBV5-6 with TRBJ2-3; D remains unclear. The V gene lost 4 bases and the J gene lost 1 base, with 16 bases spanning the gap. Germline CDR1 SGHDT, CDR2 YYEEEE. The CDR3 has 16 amino acids. The CDR3 DNA reads TGTGCCAGCAGCCAACTGAAGATATCGGGCACAGATACGCAGTATTTT. It yields the protein CASSQLKISGTDTQYF.

The gene calls are TRBV28 and TRBJ2-7, with D maybe TRBD2 (7 bases). Germline V gene sequence: CDR1 MDHEN, CDR2 SYDVKM. The CDR3 totals 15 residues. V was cut by 6 bases and J by 3 bases, with 18 bases left in between. Written as DNA, the CDR3 is TGTGCCAGCAGGGGGGAGGGGGGGACTTTCTACGAGCAGTACTTC. Its translation is CASRGEGGTFYEQYF.

The chain joins TRBV7-3 to TRBJ2-1; a weak D match, TRBD1 (5 bases). V was pared by 4 bases and J by 4 bases, with 8 bases between. Germline CDR1 SGHTA, CDR2 FQGTGA. The CDR3 contains 13 residues. The CDR3 nucleotides are TGTGCCAGCAGCTGGGGCATTTACAATGAGCAGTTCTTC. It specifies CASSWGIYNEQFF.

J is TRBJ1-2 and V is TRBV4-2; no reliable D call. The CDR3 consists of 14 residues. Looked up from germline, CDR1 is LGHNA and CDR2 is YNFKEQ. V lost 5 bases, J lost 4 bases, and 14 bases lay in between. In DNA, the CDR3 is TGTGCCAGCAGCTCTGCGGCCGCCACCTATGGCTACACCTTC. It encodes CASSSAAATYGYTF.

This CDR3 reads CASSLNRVYEQYF. The CDR3, as DNA: TGTGCCAGCAGCTTAAACAGAGTCTACGAGCAGTACTTC. V is TRBV13 and J is TRBJ2-7; D is unclear. V lost 2 bases to trimming and J lost 3 bases, with 8 bases between them. This CDR3 region has 13 residues. The V gene's germline CDR1 is PRHDT and CDR2 FYEKMQ (reference sequence).

The chain joins TRBV5-5 to TRBJ1-2; maybe TRBD1 (5 bases). Germline CDR1 reads SGHKS; CDR2 reads YYEKEE (reference sequence). Deletions cut 3 bases from V and 8 bases from J, with 17 bases between. The CDR3 sequence is 14 residues long. For the CDR3, the DNA is TGTGCCAGCAGCTGGGCGGGACGTCGGCAAGGCTACACCTTC. It encodes CASSWAGRRQGYTF. Full variable domain (rest looked up from reference TRBV5-5 and TRBJ1-2): DAGVTQSPTHLIKTRGQQVTLRCSPISGHKSVSWYQQVLGQGPQFIFQYYEKEERGRGNFPDRFSARQFPNYSSELNVNALLLGDSALYLCASSWAGRRQGYTFGSGTRLTVV.

The chain joins TRBV5-6 to TRBJ2-1, with D maybe TRBD2 (6 bases). The CDR3 loop spans 15 amino acids. CDR1 SGHDT and CDR2 YYEEEE come from the germline V gene. Trimming cost V 0 bases and J 7 bases, with 14 bases left between them. The CDR3 bases are TGTGCCAGCAGCTTGGTTACGGGAGCCTTGAATGAGCAGTTCTTC. Protein sequence: CASSLVTGALNEQFF.

This clone was counted a single time. The chain carries TRBV5-1 and TRBJ1-2, with TRBD1 identical over 10 bases. The CDR3 is made up of 17 amino acids. The germline CDR1 and CDR2 sequences are SGHRS and YFSETQ. V shed 0 bases, J shed 8 bases, and the junction held 13 bases outside the gene matches. The CDR3 DNA sequence: TGCGCCAGCAGCTTGGCGGGTCCCGGGACAGGGGTAAAAGGCTACACCTTC. Translated, it gives CASSLAGPGTGVKGYTF.

This sequence joins TRBV7-3 and TRBJ2-1; 11 bases are shared with TRBD1. With V trimmed by 5 bases and J by 11 bases, 14 bases remained unmatched. CDR1 is SGHTA and CDR2 is FQGTGA in the germline V gene. This CDR3 spans 16 amino acids. The DNA of the CDR3 is TGTGCCAGCAGCCTATTAAATCCGGGACAGGGGGTAAAGCAGTTCTTC. Translation gives CASSLLNPGQGVKQFF. Filled out from reference TRBV7-3 and TRBJ2-1, the complete variable domain reads GAGVSQTPSNKVTEKGKYVELRCDPISGHTALYWYRQSLGQGPEFLIYFQGTGAADDSGLPNDRFFAVRPEGSVSTLKIQRTERGDSAVYLCASSLLNPGQGVKQFFGPGTRLTVL.

The V and J genes are TRBV9 and TRBJ2-3; D is unresolved. CDR1 SGDLS and CDR2 YYNGEE come from the germline V gene. CDR3 length: 14 amino acids. V dropped 2 bases and J dropped 0 bases, with 7 bases sitting between them. The CDR3 region is CASSVRASTDTQYF. The CDR3 region has the DNA TGTGCCAGCAGCGTTAGAGCAAGCACAGATACGCAGTATTTT. Drawing the rest from reference TRBV9 and TRBJ2-3, the complete variable domain is DSGVTQTPKHLITATGQRVTLRCSPRSGDLSVYWYQQSLDQGLQFLIQYYNGEERAKGNILERFSAQQFPDLHSELNLSSLELGDSALYFCASSVRASTDTQYFGPGTRLTVL.

The chain recombines TRBV4-3 with TRBJ2-1; 7 bases are shared with TRBD2. Germline values: CDR1 LGHNA, CDR2 YSLEER. V shed 0 bases, J shed 10 bases, and the junction held 9 bases outside the gene matches. CDR3 length: 15 residues. CDR3 in amino acids: CASSQEWGGEYEQFF. The CDR3 DNA is TGCGCCAGCAGCCAAGAGTGGGGGGGAGAGTACGAGCAGTTCTTC.

This clone was recorded only once. This chain connects TRBV10-3 to TRBJ2-7; 11 bases fit TRBD1. Germline V gene data show CDR1 as ENHRY and CDR2 as SYGVKD. V was clipped by 3 bases and J by 6 bases; unmatched bases: 7. The CDR3 runs 15 residues. The CDR3: CAISDLGQGAFEQYF. The CDR3 nucleotides are TGTGCCATCAGTGATCTAGGACAGGGGGCTTTCGAGCAGTACTTC.

The chain combines TRBV6-5 with TRBJ1-1, with 7 bases fitting TRBD1. Germline lookup yields CDR1 MNHEY and CDR2 SVGAGI. The CDR3 runs 15 residues. Germline trimming cut 5 bases from V and 0 bases from J; bases unmatched to any gene: 6. CDR3 in amino acids: CASSSPRGMNTEAFF. CDR3 nucleotide sequence: TGTGCCAGCAGTAGCCCCAGGGGGATGAACACTGAAGCTTTCTTT.

In this sample, this clone turned up a few times. V is TRBV7-8 and J is TRBJ1-1; possible D gene TRBD1, 5 bases. V lost 3 bases and J lost 5, with 13 bases in between. Germline CDR1 and CDR2: SGHVS and FQNEAQ. The CDR3 loop spans 14 amino acids. The CDR3 here is CASSFVGAGTEAFF. The CDR3 DNA reads TGTGCCAGCAGCTTTGTTGGGGCTGGTACTGAAGCTTTCTTT.

This chain links TRBV7-2 with TRBJ1-2; the D is unclear. The CDR3 runs to 15 residues. V lost 6 bases and J lost 0, with 14 bases in between. The germline V gene has CDR1 SGHTA and CDR2 FQGNSA. This CDR3 reads CASRDSSLANYGYTF. DNA of the CDR3: TGTGCCAGCAGAGATAGCTCTCTAGCTAACTATGGCTACACCTTC.

The chain recombines TRBV4-1 with TRBJ1-1, with D possibly TRBD1 on 5 matching bases. The V end was cut by 0 bases, the J end by 3 bases, with 8 bases between. Germline CDR1 reads MGHRA; CDR2 reads YSYEKL. The CDR3 contains 14 residues. The CDR3: CASSQDQGDTEAFF. The DNA of the CDR3 is TGCGCCAGCAGCCAAGATCAAGGGGACACTGAAGCTTTCTTT.

The chain links TRBV4-1 to TRBJ2-2; D is unresolved. The germline V gene has CDR1 MGHRA and CDR2 YSYEKL. Trimming took 1 base from V and 1 from J, leaving 7 bases between them. There are 15 residues in the CDR3. The CDR3 DNA is TGCGCCAGCAGCCAAGGAACGAGGAACACCGGGGAGCTGTTTTTT. Encoded protein: CASSQGTRNTGELFF.

The gene calls are TRBV4-3 and TRBJ1-6; weak D call: TRBD1 (5 bases). The V and J ends lost 4 bases and 5 bases respectively, with 12 bases between them. The CDR3 consists of 15 residues. The germline V gene has CDR1 LGHNA and CDR2 YSLEER. CDR3 sequence reads: CASSPDLGDNSPLHF. The CDR3 region has the DNA TGCGCCAGCAGCCCAGACCTAGGGGATAATTCACCCCTCCACTTT.

This chain uses TRBV7-8 with TRBJ1-1; D not certain. Germline V lookup: CDR1 SGHVS, CDR2 FQNEAQ. V gave up 4 bases and J gave up 0 bases, with 12 bases separating them. The CDR3 length is 15 residues. CDR3 loop: CASSSGAPMNTEAFF. The CDR3 DNA reads TGTGCCAGCAGCTCGGGAGCCCCGATGAACACTGAAGCTTTCTTT.

This clone appeared once. This sequence joins TRBV28 and TRBJ2-5; 9 bases fit TRBD2. The CDR3 sequence is 15 residues long. The trim removed 6 bases at V and 5 bases at J, leaving 10 bases unmatched. The germline CDR1 and CDR2 sequences are MDHEN and SYDVKM. The CDR3 sequence is CASSPRAGGSETQYF. In DNA form, the CDR3 reads TGTGCCAGCAGCCCCCGGGCGGGGGGGTCCGAGACCCAGTACTTC.

The rearrangement joins TRBV18 to TRBJ1-1; perhaps TRBD1 as D (6 bases). Trimming shortened V by 4 bases and J by 5 bases, and 14 bases separated the two germline ends. The CDR3 extends over 14 amino acids. Germline V gives CDR1 KGHSH, CDR2 LQKENI. CDR3 nucleotide sequence: TGTGCCAGCTCACGATTGGACAGTGGGACTGAAGCTTTCTTT. Protein sequence: CASSRLDSGTEAFF.

V gene TRBV10-1 combines with J gene TRBJ1-6; 7 bases align to TRBD1. V shed 4 bases and J 7 bases; nucleotides not matched to a gene: 4. CDR3 length equals 14 residues. Germline values: CDR1 WNHNN, CDR2 SYGVQD (reference sequence). The CDR3 coding sequence is TGCGCCAGCAGTGGGACAGGAGAAAATTCACCCCTCCACTTT. Protein product: CASSGTGENSPLHF.

The rearrangement uses TRBV29-1 and TRBJ2-7, with D perhaps matching TRBD1 (5 bases). Germline values: CDR1 SQVTM, CDR2 ANQGSEA. V was clipped by 6 bases and J by 7 bases, with 13 bases between them. This CDR3 spans 11 amino acids. In DNA form, the CDR3 reads TGCAGCGTATACAGGTTCGGAGAGCAGTACTTC. The encoded protein is CSVYRFGEQYF.

The rearrangement joins TRBV27 to TRBJ2-7; D unresolved. The CDR3 loop spans 14 amino acids. V lost 2 bases and J lost 4, with 12 bases in between. CDR1 and CDR2 from the germline V gene are MNHEY and SMNVEV (reference sequence). This CDR3 reads CASSLGDARYEQYF. The DNA of the CDR3 is TGTGCCAGCAGTTTAGGAGACGCCAGATACGAGCAGTACTTC.

The gene calls are TRBV4-3 and TRBJ2-1, with 9 bases that match TRBD2. This CDR3 is 16 amino acids long. Trimming removed 0 bases from V and 6 bases from J; junction bases left unmatched: 6. Germline assignment: CDR1 LGHNA and CDR2 YSLEER. The CDR3 here is CASSQDGGGAGNEQFF. CDR3 nucleotide sequence: TGCGCCAGCAGCCAAGATGGCGGGGGGGCGGGCAATGAGCAGTTCTTC.

The gene calls are TRBV10-1 and TRBJ2-6; 7 bases line up with TRBD1. V was clipped by 0 bases and J by 1 base; unmatched bases: 24. Per the germline V gene, CDR1 is WNHNN and CDR2 is SYGVQD (reference sequence). The CDR3 contains 24 residues. The CDR3 region is CASSESRGGPGQQLNPSGANVLTF. The CDR3 bases are TGCGCCAGCAGTGAGTCGAGAGGGGGACCGGGACAGCAATTGAACCCATCTGGGGCCAACGTCCTGACTTTC.

This chain connects TRBV7-6 to TRBJ1-2; TRBD1 matches at 8 bases. With 5 bases clipped from V and 8 bases from J, the junction kept 13 bases outside the gene matches. Per the germline V gene, CDR1 is SGHVS and CDR2 is FNYEAQ. The CDR3 covers 15 residues. CDR3 region: CASSPAQGASRGYTF. The CDR3 DNA reads TGTGCCAGCAGCCCTGCTCAGGGGGCTTCTCGGGGCTACACCTTC.

The chain links TRBV25-1 to TRBJ1-2, with no clear D. Germline loops: CDR1 MGHDK, CDR2 SYGVNS. This CDR3 is built from 13 residues. The V end was cut by 1 base, the J end by 8 bases, with 11 bases between. The CDR3: CASSESLAQGYTF. CDR3 in DNA: TGTGCCAGCAGTGAATCTTTGGCACAGGGCTACACCTTC.